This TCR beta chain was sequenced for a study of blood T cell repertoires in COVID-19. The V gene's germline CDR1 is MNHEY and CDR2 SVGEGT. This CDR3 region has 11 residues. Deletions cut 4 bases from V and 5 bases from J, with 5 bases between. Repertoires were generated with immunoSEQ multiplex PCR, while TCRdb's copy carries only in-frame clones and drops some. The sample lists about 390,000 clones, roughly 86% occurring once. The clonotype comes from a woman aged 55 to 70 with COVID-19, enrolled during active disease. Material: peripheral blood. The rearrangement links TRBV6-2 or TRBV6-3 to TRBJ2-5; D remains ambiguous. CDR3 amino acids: CASSLRETQYF. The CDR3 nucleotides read TGTGCCAGCAGTTTACGGGAGACCCAGTACTTC.